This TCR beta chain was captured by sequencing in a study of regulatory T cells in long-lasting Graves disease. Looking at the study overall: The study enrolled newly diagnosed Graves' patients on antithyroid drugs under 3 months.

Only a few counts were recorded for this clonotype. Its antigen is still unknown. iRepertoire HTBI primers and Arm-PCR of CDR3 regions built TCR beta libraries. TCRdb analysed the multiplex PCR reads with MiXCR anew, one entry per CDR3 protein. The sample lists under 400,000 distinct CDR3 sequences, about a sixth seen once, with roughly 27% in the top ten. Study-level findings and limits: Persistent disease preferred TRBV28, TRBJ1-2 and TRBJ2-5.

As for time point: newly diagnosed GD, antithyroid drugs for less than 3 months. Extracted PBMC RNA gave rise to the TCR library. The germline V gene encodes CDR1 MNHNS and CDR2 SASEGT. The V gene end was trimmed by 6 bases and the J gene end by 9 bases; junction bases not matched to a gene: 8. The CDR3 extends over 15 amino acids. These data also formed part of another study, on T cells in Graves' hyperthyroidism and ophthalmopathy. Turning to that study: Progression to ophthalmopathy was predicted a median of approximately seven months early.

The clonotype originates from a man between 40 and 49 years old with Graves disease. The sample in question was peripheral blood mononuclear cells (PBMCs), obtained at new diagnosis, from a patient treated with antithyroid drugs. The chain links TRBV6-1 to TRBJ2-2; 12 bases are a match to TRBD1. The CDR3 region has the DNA TGTGCCAGCAGCGGGACAGGGGGCTTTACCAGGGAGCTGTTTTTT. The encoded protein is CASSGTGGFTRELFF.